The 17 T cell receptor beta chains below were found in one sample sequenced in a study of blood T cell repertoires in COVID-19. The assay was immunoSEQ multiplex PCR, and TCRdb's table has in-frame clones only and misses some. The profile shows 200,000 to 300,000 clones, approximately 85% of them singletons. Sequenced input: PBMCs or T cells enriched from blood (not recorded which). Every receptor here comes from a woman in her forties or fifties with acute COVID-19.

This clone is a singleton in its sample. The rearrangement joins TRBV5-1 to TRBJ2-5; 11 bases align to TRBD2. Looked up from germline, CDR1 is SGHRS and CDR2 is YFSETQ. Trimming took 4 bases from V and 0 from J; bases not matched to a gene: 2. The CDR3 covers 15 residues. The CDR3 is CASSTSGGNQETQYF. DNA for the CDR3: TGCGCCAGCAGCACTAGCGGGGGCAACCAAGAGACCCAGTACTTC. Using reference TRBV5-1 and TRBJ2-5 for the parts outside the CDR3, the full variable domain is KAGVTQTPRYLIKTRGQQVTLSCSPISGHRSVSWYQQTPGQGLQFLFEYFSETQRNKGNFPGRFSGRQFSNSRSEMNVSTLELGDSALYLCASSTSGGNQETQYFGPGTRLLVL.

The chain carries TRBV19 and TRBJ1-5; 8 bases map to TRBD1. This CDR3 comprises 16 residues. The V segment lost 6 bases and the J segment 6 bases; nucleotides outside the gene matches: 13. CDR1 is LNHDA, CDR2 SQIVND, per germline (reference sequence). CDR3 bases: TGTGCCAGTAGACCGACAGGGGAAACAATAGGTCAGCCCCAGCATTTT. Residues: CASRPTGETIGQPQHF.

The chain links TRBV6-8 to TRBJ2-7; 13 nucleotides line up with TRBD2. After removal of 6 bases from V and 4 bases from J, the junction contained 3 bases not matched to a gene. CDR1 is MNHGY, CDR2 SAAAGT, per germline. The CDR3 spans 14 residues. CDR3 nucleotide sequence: TGTGCCAGCAGAAGGACTAGCGGGGGATACGAGCAGTACTTC. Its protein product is CASRRTSGGYEQYF.

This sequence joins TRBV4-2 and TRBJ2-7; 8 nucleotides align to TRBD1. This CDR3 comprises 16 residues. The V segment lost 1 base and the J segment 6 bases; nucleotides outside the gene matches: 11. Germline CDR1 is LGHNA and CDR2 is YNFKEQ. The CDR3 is CASSQGLGQGGFEQYF. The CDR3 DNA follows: TGTGCCAGCAGCCAAGGGTTAGGACAGGGAGGTTTCGAGCAGTACTTC.

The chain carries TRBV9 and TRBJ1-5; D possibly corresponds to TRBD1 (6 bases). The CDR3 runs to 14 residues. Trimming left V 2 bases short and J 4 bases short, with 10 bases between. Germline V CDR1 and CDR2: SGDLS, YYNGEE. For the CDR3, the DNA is TGTGCCAGCAGCGTCGGGGGGGCGAATCAGCCCCAGCATTTT. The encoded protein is CASSVGGANQPQHF.

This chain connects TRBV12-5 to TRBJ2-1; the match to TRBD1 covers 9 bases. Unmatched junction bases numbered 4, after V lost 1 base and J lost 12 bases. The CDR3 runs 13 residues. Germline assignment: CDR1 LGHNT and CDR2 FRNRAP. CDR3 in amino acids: CASGLDWTGAQFF. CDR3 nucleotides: TGTGCTAGTGGTTTGGACTGGACAGGGGCGCAGTTCTTC.

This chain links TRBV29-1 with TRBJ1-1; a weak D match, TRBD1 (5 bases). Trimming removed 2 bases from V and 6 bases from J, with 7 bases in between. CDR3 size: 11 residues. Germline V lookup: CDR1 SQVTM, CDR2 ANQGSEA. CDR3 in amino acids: CSVERGAEAFF. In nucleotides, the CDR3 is TGCAGCGTTGAACGGGGGGCTGAAGCTTTCTTT.

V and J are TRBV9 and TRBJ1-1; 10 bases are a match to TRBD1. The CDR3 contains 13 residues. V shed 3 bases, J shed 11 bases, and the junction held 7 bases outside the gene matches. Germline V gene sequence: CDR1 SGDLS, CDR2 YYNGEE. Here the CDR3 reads CASSARQGAKAFF. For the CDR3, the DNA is TGTGCCAGCAGCGCCCGACAGGGGGCGAAGGCTTTCTTT.

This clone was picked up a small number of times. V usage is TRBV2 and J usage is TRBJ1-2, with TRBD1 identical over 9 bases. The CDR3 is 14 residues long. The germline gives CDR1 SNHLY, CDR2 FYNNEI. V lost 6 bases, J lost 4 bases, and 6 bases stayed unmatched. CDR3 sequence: CASRSGTGSYGYTF. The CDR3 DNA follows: TGTGCCAGCAGAAGCGGGACAGGGAGCTATGGCTACACCTTC. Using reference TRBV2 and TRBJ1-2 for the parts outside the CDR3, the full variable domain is EPEVTQTPSHQVTQMGQEVILRCVPISNHLYFYWYRQILGQKVEFLVSFYNNEISEKSEIFDDQFSVERPDGSNFTLKIRSTKLEDSAMYFCASRSGTGSYGYTFGSGTRLTVV.

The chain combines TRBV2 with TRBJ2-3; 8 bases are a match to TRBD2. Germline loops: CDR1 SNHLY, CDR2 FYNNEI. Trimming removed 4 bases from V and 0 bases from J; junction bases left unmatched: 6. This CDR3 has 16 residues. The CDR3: CASSAERGFSTDTQYF. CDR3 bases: TGTGCCAGCAGTGCGGAGCGGGGGTTTAGCACAGATACGCAGTATTTT.

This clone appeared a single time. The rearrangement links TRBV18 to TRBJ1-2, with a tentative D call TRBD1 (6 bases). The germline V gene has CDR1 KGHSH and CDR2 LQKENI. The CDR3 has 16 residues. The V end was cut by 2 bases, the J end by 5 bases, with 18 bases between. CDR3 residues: CASSPFVGAPLYGYTF. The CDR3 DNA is TGTGCCAGCTCACCATTTGTGGGGGCTCCCTTGTATGGCTACACCTTC.

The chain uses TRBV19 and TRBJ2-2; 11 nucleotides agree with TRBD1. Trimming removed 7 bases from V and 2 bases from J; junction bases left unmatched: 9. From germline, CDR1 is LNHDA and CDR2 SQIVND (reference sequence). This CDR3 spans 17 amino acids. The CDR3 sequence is CASTPRGQGANTGELFF. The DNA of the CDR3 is TGTGCCAGTACCCCACGTGGACAGGGGGCTAACACCGGGGAGCTGTTTTTT.

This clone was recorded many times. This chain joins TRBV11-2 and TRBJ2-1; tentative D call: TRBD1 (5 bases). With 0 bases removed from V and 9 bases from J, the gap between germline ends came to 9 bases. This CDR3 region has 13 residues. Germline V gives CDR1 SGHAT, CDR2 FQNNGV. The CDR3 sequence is CASSLDRVGEQFF. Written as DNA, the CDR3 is TGTGCCAGCAGCTTAGACAGGGTGGGTGAGCAGTTCTTC.

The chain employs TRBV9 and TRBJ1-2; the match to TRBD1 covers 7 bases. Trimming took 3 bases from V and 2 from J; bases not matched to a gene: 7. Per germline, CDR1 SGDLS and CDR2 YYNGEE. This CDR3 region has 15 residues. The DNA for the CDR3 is TGTGCCAGCAGCGGTAACAGGGGTGAGAACTATGGCTACACCTTC. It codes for CASSGNRGENYGYTF.

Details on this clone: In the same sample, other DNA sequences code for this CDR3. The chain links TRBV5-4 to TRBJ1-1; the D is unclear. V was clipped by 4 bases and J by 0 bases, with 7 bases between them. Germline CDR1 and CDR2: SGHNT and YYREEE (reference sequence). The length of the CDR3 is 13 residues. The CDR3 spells CASSRRVNTEAFF. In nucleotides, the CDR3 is TGTGCCAGCAGCCGCCGGGTGAACACTGAAGCTTTCTTT.

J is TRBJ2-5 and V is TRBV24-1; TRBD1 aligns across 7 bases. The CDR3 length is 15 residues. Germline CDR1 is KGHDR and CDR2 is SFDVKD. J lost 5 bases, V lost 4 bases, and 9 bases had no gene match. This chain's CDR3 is CATSDPTGPRETQYF. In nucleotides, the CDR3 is TGTGCCACCAGTGACCCGACAGGGCCGAGGGAGACCCAGTACTTC.

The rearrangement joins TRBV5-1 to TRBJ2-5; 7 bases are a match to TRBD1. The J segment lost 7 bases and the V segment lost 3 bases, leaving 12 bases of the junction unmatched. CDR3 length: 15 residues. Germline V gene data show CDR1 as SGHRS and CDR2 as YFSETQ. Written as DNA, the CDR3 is TGCGCCAGCAGCTCGACAGGACAGGTTCGGGGGACCCAGTACTTC. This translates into CASSSTGQVRGTQYF.